This note documents a single T cell receptor beta chain sequence. The sample is drawn from a study of blood T cell repertoires in COVID-19. Study background: Donors in the United States, Italy and Spain gave samples during acute or convalescent COVID-19.

The CDR3 sequence is 17 residues long. CDR1 MDHEN and CDR2 SYDVKM come from the germline V gene. Per the original data handling: Reference gene primer amplification yielded estimated nucleated cell counts. TCRdb's copy holds only in-frame clones and misses some; the assay was immunoSEQ multiplex PCR. V and J calls and clone size are given by that table; D and trimming were obtained from the DNA. The table records 250,000 to 300,000 clones, more than 85% of them present only once. Seattle enrolled patients during active infection and tracked them longitudinally. Sequencing used peripheral blood. The rearrangement uses TRBV28 and TRBJ2-2; 9 bases fit TRBD2. This TCR derives from a woman aged 55-69 years with COVID-19, enrolled during active disease. CDR3 DNA: TGTGCTTCATGGTCAAGCGGGAGGAGGGCGAACACCGGGGAGCTGTTTTTT. Translated, it gives CASWSSGRRANTGELFF.